This is a list of T cell receptor beta chains from one sample in a study of technical replicates of blood from a few donors. Generated by immunoSEQ multiplex PCR, the TCRdb table keeps only in-frame clones and is missing some. The table has around 80,000 clones, about 91% seen once. Sequences were obtained from T cells isolated from PBMCs. The source of these receptors is a human donor in good health. Both conserved end residues are part of each CDR3. D genes are given only for firm matches. Size is omitted from some rows. Given values are once, few, many or a class for expanded clones.

j_call: TRBJ2-1; d_call: TRBD2; v_call: TRBV28; clone_size: once; cdr3_aa: CASSLWAGGRNEQFF; cdr3_nt: TGTGCCAGCAGTTTATGGGCGGGAGGGCGCAATGAGCAGTTCTTC
j_call: TRBJ2-4; d_call: TRBD1; v_call: TRBV5-4; clone_size: -; cdr3_aa: CASSWLSGQGSDIQYF; cdr3_nt: TGTGCCAGCAGCTGGTTAAGTGGACAGGGATCTGACATTCAGTACTTC
j_call: TRBJ2-5; d_call: TRBD2; v_call: TRBV13; clone_size: -; cdr3_aa: CASSWAAGEEETQYF; cdr3_nt: TGTGCCAGCAGCTGGGCAGCGGGAGAGGAAGAGACCCAGTACTTC
j_call: TRBJ2-5; d_call: TRBD1; v_call: TRBV7-9; clone_size: -; cdr3_aa: CASSSNRGREETQYF; cdr3_nt: TGTGCCAGCAGCTCGAACAGGGGGCGCGAAGAGACCCAGTACTTC
j_call: TRBJ2-1; d_call: TRBD2; v_call: TRBV4-2; clone_size: -; cdr3_aa: CASSSRPGTSGSFEQFF; cdr3_nt: TGTGCCAGCAGCTCCCGGCCCGGGACTAGCGGGTCTTTTGAGCAGTTCTTC
j_call: TRBJ2-7; d_call: TRBD1; v_call: TRBV9; clone_size: -; cdr3_aa: CASSAGTGISYEQYF; cdr3_nt: TGTGCCAGCAGCGCCGGGACAGGGATTTCCTACGAGCAGTACTTC
j_call: TRBJ1-1; d_call: -; v_call: TRBV2; clone_size: few; cdr3_aa: CATAGQILAFF; cdr3_nt: TGTGCCACCGCGGGCCAGATTTTAGCTTTCTTT
j_call: TRBJ2-3; d_call: -; v_call: TRBV7-3; clone_size: -; cdr3_aa: CASSLGPGESDTQYF; cdr3_nt: TGTGCCAGCAGCTTAGGCCCCGGGGAGTCAGATACGCAGTATTTT
j_call: TRBJ2-2; d_call: -; v_call: TRBV5-6; clone_size: -; cdr3_aa: CASSLNGGKTGELFF; cdr3_nt: TGTGCCAGCAGCTTAAACGGGGGAAAGACCGGGGAGCTGTTTTTT
j_call: TRBJ2-2; d_call: -; v_call: TRBV29-1; clone_size: -; cdr3_aa: CSVVLVGAPGELFF; cdr3_nt: TGCAGCGTTGTTCTAGTGGGAGCACCCGGGGAGCTGTTTTTT
j_call: TRBJ1-2; d_call: -; v_call: TRBV20-1; clone_size: -; cdr3_aa: CSEESPYGYTF; cdr3_nt: TGCAGTGAAGAGAGCCCCTATGGCTACACCTTC
j_call: TRBJ2-7; d_call: -; v_call: TRBV9; clone_size: once; cdr3_aa: CASSVEGQSYEQYF; cdr3_nt: TGTGCCAGCAGCGTAGAGGGGCAGTCCTACGAGCAGTACTTC
j_call: TRBJ1-5; d_call: TRBD1; v_call: TRBV5-6; clone_size: -; cdr3_aa: CASSSYGTGSQPQHF; cdr3_nt: TGTGCCAGCAGCTCGTATGGGACAGGGAGTCAGCCCCAGCATTTT
j_call: TRBJ1-1; d_call: -; v_call: TRBV28; clone_size: -; cdr3_aa: CASSSPLQGRSTEAFF; cdr3_nt: TGTGCCAGCAGTTCCCCCTTACAGGGACGTTCCACTGAAGCTTTCTTT
j_call: TRBJ1-2; d_call: -; v_call: TRBV5-4; clone_size: once; cdr3_aa: CASSFGLQGKYGYTF; cdr3_nt: TGTGCCAGCAGCTTTGGGTTACAGGGAAAGTATGGCTACACCTTC
j_call: TRBJ2-3; d_call: TRBD2; v_call: TRBV4-3; clone_size: few; cdr3_aa: CASSQDSSGSSYADTQYF; cdr3_nt: TGCGCCAGCAGCCAAGATAGTAGCGGGAGTTCTTATGCAGATACGCAGTATTTT
j_call: TRBJ2-7; d_call: TRBD2; v_call: TRBV29-1; clone_size: -; cdr3_aa: CSVAYLASGRVSYEQYF; cdr3_nt: TGCAGCGTTGCCTATTTGGCTAGCGGGAGGGTATCCTACGAGCAGTACTTC
j_call: TRBJ1-1; d_call: TRBD1; v_call: TRBV5-1; clone_size: -; cdr3_aa: CASSATGGVTEAFF; cdr3_nt: TGCGCCAGCAGCGCTACAGGGGGCGTCACTGAAGCTTTCTTT